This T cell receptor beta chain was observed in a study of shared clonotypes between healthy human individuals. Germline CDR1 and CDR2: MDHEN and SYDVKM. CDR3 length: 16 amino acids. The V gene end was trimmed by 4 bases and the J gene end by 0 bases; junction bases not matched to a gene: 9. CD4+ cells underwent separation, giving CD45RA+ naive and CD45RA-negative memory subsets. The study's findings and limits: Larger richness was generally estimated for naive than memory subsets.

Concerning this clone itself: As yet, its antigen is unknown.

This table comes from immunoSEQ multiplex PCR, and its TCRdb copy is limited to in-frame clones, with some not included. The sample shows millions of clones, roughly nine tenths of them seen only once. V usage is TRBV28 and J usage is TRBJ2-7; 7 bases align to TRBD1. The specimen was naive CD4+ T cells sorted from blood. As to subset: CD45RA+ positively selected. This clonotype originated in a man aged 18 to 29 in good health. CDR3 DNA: TGTGCCAGCAGTTCATCGACAGGGTTAACCTCCTACGAGCAGTACTTC. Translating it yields CASSSSTGLTSYEQYF.